The subject of this entry is one T cell receptor beta chain. Its antigen is as yet unknown. The sample comes from a study of PD-1 blockade in classical Hodgkin lymphoma. Time point meaning: newly diagnosed, previously untreated cHL patient sample. Magnetic negative selection of thawed PBMCs was the method by which CD4+ T cells were purified. PBMCs from untreated, newly diagnosed classical Hodgkin lymphoma were comparison samples. Study outcomes and limitations: According to reports, newly diagnosed patients had lower baseline TCR diversity than healthy donors, and relapsed/refractory patients had lower baseline TCR diversity still. The drivers behind the repertoire differences, possibly disease activity or prior therapy, remain undefined.

Germline-derived CDR1 and CDR2 are GTSNPN and SVGIG (reference sequence). This CDR3 region has 17 residues. Trimming cost V 1 base and J 0 bases; bases outside gene matches: 10. Produced via immunoSEQ multiplex PCR; TCRdb's table is partial and in-frame only. The data contain fewer than 30,000 clones, about 89% of them singletons. The specimen sequenced was CD4+ T cells from blood. The receptor was derived from a human donor with classical Hodgkin lymphoma. The chain combines TRBV30 with TRBJ2-3; TRBD2 matches at 7 bases. CDR3 in amino acids: CAWSGQRDYYSTDTQYF. The DNA for the CDR3 is TGTGCCTGGAGTGGGCAACGGGACTACTACAGCACAGATACGCAGTATTTT.